This T cell receptor (beta chain) was found in a study of T-cell reconstitution after alpha-beta-depleted transplantation in children. Study-wide findings and caveats: Surviving recipient T cells and intrathymic progenitors accounted for some patients' high TCRbeta diversity at day 60.

This clonotype has ten or more counts. Antigen: not known. The germline CDR1 and CDR2 sequences are DFQATT and SNEGSKA (reference sequence). The CDR3 has 14 amino acids. V shed 5 bases and J 5 bases; nucleotides not matched to a gene: 5. Preparing the TCRbeta library involved the use of unique molecular identifiers. TCRdb used MiXCR to reprocess the PCR reads, holding one entry per CDR3 protein. Of 500,000 to 750,000 distinct CDR3 sequences listed, over 20% are singletons. This TCR was recovered from a boy younger than two with Wiskott-Aldrich syndrome, due to receive a stem cell transplant. The V and J genes are TRBV20-1 and TRBJ2-3; TRBD2 aligns across 12 bases. Here the sequenced sample was PBMCs, taken before TCRalphabeta/CD19-depleted stem cell transplant. The CDR3 region is CSAPTSGRRDTQYF. CDR3 bases: TGCAGTGCTCCTACTAGCGGGAGGAGAGATACGCAGTATTTT.